The source of this T cell receptor beta chain is a study of blood T cell repertoires in COVID-19. For the study at large: The United States, Italy and Spain supplied acute and convalescent COVID-19 samples. Sources were T cells, B-cell-depleted T cells, or PBMCs; the material itself was cDNA or gDNA.

Original analysis: By means of reference gene primer amplification, nucleated cell counts were estimated. TCRdb's table, derived via immunoSEQ multiplex PCR, lists solely in-frame clones and lacks some. The V and J calls and clone size come from that table; D and trimming were worked out from the DNA. This sample carries 250,000 to 350,000 clones, roughly 86% of them seen once, and the ten largest clones take 10% to 12%. Germline trimming cut 6 bases from V and 6 bases from J; bases unmatched to any gene: 1. This CDR3 is built from 13 residues. Germline assignment: CDR1 MDHEN and CDR2 SYDVKM. Seattle researchers signed up patients amid active infection and tracked them longitudinally.

V usage is TRBV28 and J usage is TRBJ2-2; the match to TRBD2 covers 10 bases. Sequencing input: peripheral blood. This clonotype was obtained from a woman aged 30 to 39 with COVID-19, enrolled during active disease. Here the CDR3 reads CASRGLASGELFF. In DNA form, the CDR3 reads TGTGCCAGCAGGGGACTAGCGTCCGGGGAGCTGTTTTTT.